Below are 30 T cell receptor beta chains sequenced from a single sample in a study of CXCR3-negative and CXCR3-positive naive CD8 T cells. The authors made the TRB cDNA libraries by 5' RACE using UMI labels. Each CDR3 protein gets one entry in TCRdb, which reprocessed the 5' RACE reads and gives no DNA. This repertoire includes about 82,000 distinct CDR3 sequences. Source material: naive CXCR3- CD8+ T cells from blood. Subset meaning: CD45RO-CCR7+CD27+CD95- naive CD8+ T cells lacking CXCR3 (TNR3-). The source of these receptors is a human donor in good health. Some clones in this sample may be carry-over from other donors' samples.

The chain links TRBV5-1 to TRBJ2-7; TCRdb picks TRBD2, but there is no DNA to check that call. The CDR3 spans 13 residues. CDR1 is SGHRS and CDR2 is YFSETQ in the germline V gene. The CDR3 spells CASSAGLASEQYF.

CDR3 loop: CASSYSQGTEQYF. The genes are TRBV6-2 or TRBV6-3 and TRBJ2-7; TCRdb designates TRBD1, a call that cannot be tested without DNA. The CDR3 covers 13 residues. The germline CDR1 and CDR2 sequences are MNHEY and SVGEGT.

The CDR3 region is CSATGQGSLMNTEAFF. The chain joins TRBV20-1 to TRBJ1-1; TCRdb's D call, TRBD1, is unchecked because there is no DNA. The CDR3 runs 16 residues. Germline CDR1 and CDR2: DFQATT and SNEGSKA (reference sequence).

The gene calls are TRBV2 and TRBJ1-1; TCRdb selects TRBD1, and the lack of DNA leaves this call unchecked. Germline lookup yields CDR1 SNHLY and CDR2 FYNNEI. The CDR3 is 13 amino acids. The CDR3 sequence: CASSDGLSDEAFF.

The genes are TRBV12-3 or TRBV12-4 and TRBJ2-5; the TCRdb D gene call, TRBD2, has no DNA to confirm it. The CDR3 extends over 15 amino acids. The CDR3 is CASSLWSGIQETRYF.

The CDR3 here is CSARNRGSYEQYF. The chain has TRBV20-1 and TRBJ2-7. The germline V gene has CDR1 DFQATT and CDR2 SNEGSKA (reference sequence). There are 13 residues in the CDR3.

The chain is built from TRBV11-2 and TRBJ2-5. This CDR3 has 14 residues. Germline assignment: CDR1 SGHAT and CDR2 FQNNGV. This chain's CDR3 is CASSLEWMEETQYF.

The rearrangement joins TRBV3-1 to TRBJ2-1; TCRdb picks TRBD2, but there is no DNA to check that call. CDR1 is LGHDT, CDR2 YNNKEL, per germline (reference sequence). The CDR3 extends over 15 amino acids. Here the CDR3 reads CASSPGTSGRVEQFF.

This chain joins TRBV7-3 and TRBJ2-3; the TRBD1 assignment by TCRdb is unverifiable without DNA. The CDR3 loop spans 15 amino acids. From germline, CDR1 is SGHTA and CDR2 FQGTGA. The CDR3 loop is CASSLSWGGEDTQYF.

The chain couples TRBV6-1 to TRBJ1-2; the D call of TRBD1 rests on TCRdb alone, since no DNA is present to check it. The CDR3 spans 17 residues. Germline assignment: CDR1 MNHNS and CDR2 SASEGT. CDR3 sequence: CASSEVGSGYYDYGYTF.

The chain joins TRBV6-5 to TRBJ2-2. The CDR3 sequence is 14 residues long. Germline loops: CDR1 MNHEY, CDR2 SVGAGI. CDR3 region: CASSYSDLAGELFF.

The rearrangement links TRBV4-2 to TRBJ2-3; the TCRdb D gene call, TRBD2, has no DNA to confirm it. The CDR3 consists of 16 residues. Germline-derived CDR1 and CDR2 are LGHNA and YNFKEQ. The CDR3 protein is CASSQDQSSGADTQYF.

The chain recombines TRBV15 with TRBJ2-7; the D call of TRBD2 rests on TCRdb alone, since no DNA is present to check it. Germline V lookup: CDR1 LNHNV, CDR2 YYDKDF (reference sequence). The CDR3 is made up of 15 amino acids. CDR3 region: CATSSPGGGSYEQYF.

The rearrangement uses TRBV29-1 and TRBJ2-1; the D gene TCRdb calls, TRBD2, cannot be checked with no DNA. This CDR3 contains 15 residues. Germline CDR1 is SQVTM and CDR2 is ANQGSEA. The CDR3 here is CSVEDWSSAGDEQFF.

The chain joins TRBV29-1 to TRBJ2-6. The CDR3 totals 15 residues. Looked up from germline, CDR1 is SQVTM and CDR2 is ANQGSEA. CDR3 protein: CSVEEFAPGANVLTF.

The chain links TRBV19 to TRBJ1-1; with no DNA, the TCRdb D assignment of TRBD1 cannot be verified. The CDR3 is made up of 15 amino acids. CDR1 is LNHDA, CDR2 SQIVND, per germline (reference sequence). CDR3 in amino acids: CASRATGTMNTEAFF.

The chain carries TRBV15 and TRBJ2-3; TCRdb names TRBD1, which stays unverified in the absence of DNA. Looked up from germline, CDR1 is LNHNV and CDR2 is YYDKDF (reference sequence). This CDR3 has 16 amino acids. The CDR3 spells CATSRLDGQNPDTQYF.

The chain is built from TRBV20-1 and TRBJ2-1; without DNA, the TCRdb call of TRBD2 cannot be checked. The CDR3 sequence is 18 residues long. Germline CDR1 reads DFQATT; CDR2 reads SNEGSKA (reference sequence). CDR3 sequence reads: CSAPGLAGGRGSYNEQFF.

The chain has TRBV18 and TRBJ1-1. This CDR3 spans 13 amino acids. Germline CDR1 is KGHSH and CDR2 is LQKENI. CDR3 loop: CASSPPGYTEAFF.

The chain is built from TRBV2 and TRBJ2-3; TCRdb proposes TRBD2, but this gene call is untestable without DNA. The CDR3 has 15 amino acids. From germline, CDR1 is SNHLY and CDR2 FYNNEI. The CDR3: CASLPYVGGTDTQYF.

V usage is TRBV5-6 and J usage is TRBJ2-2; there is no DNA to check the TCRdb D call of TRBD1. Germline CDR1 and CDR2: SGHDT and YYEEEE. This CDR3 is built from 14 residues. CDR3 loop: CASSSVGKVRELFF. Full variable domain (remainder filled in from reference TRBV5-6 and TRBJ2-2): DAGVTQSPTHLIKTRGQQVTLRCSPKSGHDTVSWYQQALGQGPQFIFQYYEEEERQRGNFPDRFSGHQFPNYSSELNVNALLLGDSALYLCASSSVGKVRELFFGEGSRLTVL.

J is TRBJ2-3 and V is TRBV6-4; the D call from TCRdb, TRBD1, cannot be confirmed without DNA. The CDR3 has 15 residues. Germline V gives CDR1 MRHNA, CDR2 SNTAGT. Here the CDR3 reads CASRARPGASDTQYF.

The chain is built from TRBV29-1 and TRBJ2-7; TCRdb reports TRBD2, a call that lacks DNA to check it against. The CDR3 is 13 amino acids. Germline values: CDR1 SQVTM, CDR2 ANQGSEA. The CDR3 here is CSVRVPLVHEQYF.

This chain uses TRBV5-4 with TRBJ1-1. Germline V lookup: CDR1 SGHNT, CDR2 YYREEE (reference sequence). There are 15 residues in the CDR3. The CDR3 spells CASSLRGLMNTEAFF.

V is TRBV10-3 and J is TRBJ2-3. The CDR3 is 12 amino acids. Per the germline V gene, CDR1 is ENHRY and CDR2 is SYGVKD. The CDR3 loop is CAISIDADTQYF.

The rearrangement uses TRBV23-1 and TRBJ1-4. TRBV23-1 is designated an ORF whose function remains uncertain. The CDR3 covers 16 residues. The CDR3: CASSQSRIPTNEKLFF.

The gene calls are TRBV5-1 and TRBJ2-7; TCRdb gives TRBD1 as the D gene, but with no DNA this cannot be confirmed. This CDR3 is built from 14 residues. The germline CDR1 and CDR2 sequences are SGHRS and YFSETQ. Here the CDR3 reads CASSFRAGTYEQYF.

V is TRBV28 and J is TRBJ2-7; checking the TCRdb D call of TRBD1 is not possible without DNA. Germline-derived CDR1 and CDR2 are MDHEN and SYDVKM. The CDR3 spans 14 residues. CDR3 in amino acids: CASSSRTGPHEQYF.

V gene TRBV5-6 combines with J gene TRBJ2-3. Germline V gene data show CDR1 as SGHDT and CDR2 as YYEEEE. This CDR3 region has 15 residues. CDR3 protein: CASSLSPRSGDTQYF.

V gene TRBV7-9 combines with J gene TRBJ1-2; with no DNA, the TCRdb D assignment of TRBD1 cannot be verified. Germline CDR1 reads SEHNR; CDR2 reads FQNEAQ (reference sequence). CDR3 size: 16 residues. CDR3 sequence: CASSIRTGDNYYGYTF.